This TCR beta chain was sequenced for a study of blood T cell repertoires in COVID-19. At the level of the study: Italy, Spain and the United States were the sources of the convalescent and acute COVID-19 samples. T cells, B-cell-depleted T cells, or PBMCs provided the cDNA or gDNA that served as material.

As processed by the authors: Reference gene primer amplification gave nucleated cell count estimates. Method: immunoSEQ multiplex PCR; TCRdb's copy keeps in-frame clones and lacks some. The V and J calls and clone size are taken from that table; D and trimming were inferred from the DNA. The sample yields about 11,000 clones, 85% to 90% seen once. The CDR3 runs 15 residues. Germline CDR1 and CDR2: SGDLS and YYNGEE. V trimming: 2 bases; J trimming: 5 bases; junction bases outside the gene matches: 0. This clone was recorded only once. The sample consisted of peripheral blood. This receptor was obtained from a human donor in a cohort sampled during active COVID-19. The chain uses TRBV9 and TRBJ2-3, with 15 bases that match TRBD2. CDR3 residues: CASSVGLAGGDTQYF. CDR3 DNA sequence: TGTGCCAGCAGCGTGGGACTAGCGGGGGGAGATACGCAGTATTTT.